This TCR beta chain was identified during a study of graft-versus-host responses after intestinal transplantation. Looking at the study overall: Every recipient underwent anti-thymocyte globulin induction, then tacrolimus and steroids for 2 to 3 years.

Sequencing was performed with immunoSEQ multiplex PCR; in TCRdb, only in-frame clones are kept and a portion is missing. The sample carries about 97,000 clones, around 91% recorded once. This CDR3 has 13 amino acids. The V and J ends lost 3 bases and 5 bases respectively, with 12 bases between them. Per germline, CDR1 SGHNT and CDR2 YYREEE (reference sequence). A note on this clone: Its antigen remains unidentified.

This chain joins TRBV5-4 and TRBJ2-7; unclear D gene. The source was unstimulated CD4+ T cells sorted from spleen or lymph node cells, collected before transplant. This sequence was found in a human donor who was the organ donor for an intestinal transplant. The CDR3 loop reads CASSSSAYDEQYF. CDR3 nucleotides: TGTGCCAGCAGCTCTTCTGCCTATGACGAGCAGTACTTC.